Listed here are 27 T cell receptor beta chains from one sample, sequenced in a study of response to subunit inactivated influenza vaccine. One entry per CDR3 protein results from TCRdb running MiXCR on the RT-PCR reads. The table lists 450,000 to 600,000 distinct CDR3 sequences, 7.6% of them singletons, with over 10% in the top ten. Sequencing used PBMCs from blood, obtained 23 months after vaccination. The receptor source for this set is a man between 45 and 75 years old who received an inactivated influenza vaccine.

Turning to this clonotype: A much larger clone is a single base away; this may be a read error. The V and J genes are TRBV3-1 and TRBJ2-1; 9 bases are a match to TRBD2. The CDR3 sequence is 14 residues long. Trimming removed 6 bases from V and 3 bases from J; junction bases left unmatched: 3. Germline V gives CDR1 LGHDT, CDR2 YNNKEL (reference sequence). The CDR3: CASRPSGIYNEQFF. CDR3 nucleotide sequence: TGTGCCAGCAGGCCTAGCGGGATCTACAATGAGCAGTTCTTC.

In the case of this clonotype: This may be a read error: a much more frequent sequence differs by one nucleotide. The CDR3 reads CASSLKRTSAPYNEQFF. CDR3 nucleotide sequence: TGTGCCAGCAGCTTAAAGAGAACGTCAGCACCCTACAATGAGCAGTTCTTC. This chain links TRBV7-2 with TRBJ2-1; no firm D call. V was trimmed by 2 bases and J by 2 bases, leaving 16 bases between them. The CDR3 is made up of 17 amino acids. From germline, CDR1 is SGHTA and CDR2 FQGNSA.

This clonotype was seen repeatedly, ten times or more. The V gene is TRBV10-3, the J gene TRBJ1-5; 7 positions match TRBD1. This CDR3 has 15 amino acids. Looked up from germline, CDR1 is ENHRY and CDR2 is SYGVKD. Trimming cost V 6 bases and J 3 bases; bases outside gene matches: 8. The CDR3 DNA is TGTGCCATCAGAGCCCAGGGGGGGGACAATCAGCCCCAGCATTTT. Amino acids: CAIRAQGGDNQPQHF.

This clonotype was observed a few times. This chain connects TRBV28 to TRBJ2-5, with 7 nucleotides matching TRBD1. CDR1 is MDHEN and CDR2 is SYDVKM in the germline V gene. V shed 7 bases and J 2 bases; nucleotides not matched to a gene: 10. CDR3 length: 15 amino acids. In nucleotides, the CDR3 is TGTGCCAGCAAAAGGGGGCGGGCACCTCAAGAGACCCAGTACTTC. Translation: CASKRGRAPQETQYF.

The chain joins TRBV19 to TRBJ2-7, with D perhaps matching TRBD2 (5 bases). This CDR3 has 15 residues. Germline V gene lookup returns CDR1 LNHDA and CDR2 SQIVND (reference sequence). Trimming removed 9 bases at V and 7 bases at J, with 25 bases between. The CDR3 protein is CASEESGTSVREQYF. The CDR3 coding sequence is TGTGCCAGCGAGGAGAGCGGTACCTCTGTAAGGGAGCAGTACTTC.

The chain is built from TRBV6-5 and TRBJ2-5; D tentatively fits TRBD1 or TRBD2 (5 bases each). The germline V gene has CDR1 MNHEY and CDR2 SVGAGI. There are 14 residues in the CDR3. The V end was cut by 2 bases, the J end by 5 bases, with 12 bases between. CDR3 region: CASSYRDPSETQYF. CDR3 bases: TGTGCCAGCAGTTACCGGGACCCATCGGAGACCCAGTACTTC.

The J gene is TRBJ2-1, the V gene TRBV29-1; no clear D gene. CDR3 length: 15 residues. Germline V CDR1 and CDR2: SQVTM, ANQGSEA. The germline V and J ends were trimmed by 1 base and 8 bases, with 18 bases remaining between them. The CDR3 DNA follows: TGCAGCGTTGAAGTCGCTGATAAACACCTCTATGAGCAGTTCTTC. This sequence encodes CSVEVADKHLYEQFF.

V is TRBV2 and J is TRBJ2-7, with D maybe TRBD1 (6 bases). The CDR3 spans 14 residues. CDR1 is SNHLY, CDR2 FYNNEI, per germline. V lost 4 bases, J lost 6 bases, and 16 bases lay in between. The chain's CDR3 is CASSGGGKSGEQYF. CDR3 coding DNA: TGTGCCAGCAGTGGAGGGGGAAAGTCGGGCGAGCAGTACTTC.

The chain uses TRBV12-3 or TRBV12-4 and TRBJ2-7; 8 bases match TRBD1. The CDR3 totals 15 residues. V was pared by 3 bases and J by 7 bases, with 11 bases of the junction left unmatched. CDR3 sequence: CASSFFGQGFSEQYF. CDR3 in DNA: TGTGCCAGCAGTTTTTTTGGACAGGGTTTTAGTGAGCAGTACTTC.

This clonotype was seen at least ten times. The chain employs TRBV5-4 and TRBJ2-1, with D perhaps matching TRBD2 (5 bases). CDR1 and CDR2 (germline): SGHNT, YYREEE (reference sequence). The CDR3 consists of 12 residues. V was cut by 3 bases and J by 9 bases, with 10 bases left in between. The DNA of the CDR3 is TGTGCCAGCAGCTCGACCGCGGGTGAGCAGTTCTTC. Translating it yields CASSSTAGEQFF.

V and J are TRBV6-2 or TRBV6-3 and TRBJ2-3; TRBD2 matches at 8 bases. CDR1 MNHEY and CDR2 SVGEGT come from the germline V gene. V lost 0 bases to trimming and J lost 2 bases; unmatched junction nucleotides: 1. The CDR3 runs 15 residues. CDR3 nucleotide sequence: TGTGCCAGCAGTTACTCTAGCGGGGACACAGATACGCAGTATTTT. It codes for CASSYSSGDTDTQYF.

The rearrangement links TRBV7-2 to TRBJ1-6, with no clear D. The CDR3 spans 14 residues. V was shortened by 5 bases and J by 4 bases, with 9 bases between the two germline ends. CDR1 is SGHTA, CDR2 FQGNSA, per germline. As DNA, the CDR3 is TGTGCCAGCAGCCCTTGGGCGTATAATTCACCCCTCCACTTT. Its protein product is CASSPWAYNSPLHF.

This clonotype occurred many times. The chain has TRBV3-1 and TRBJ2-3; D possibly corresponds to TRBD2 (5 bases). CDR3 size: 14 residues. The V gene lost 0 bases and the J gene lost 5 bases, with 9 bases spanning the gap. The V gene's germline CDR1 is LGHDT and CDR2 YNNKEL (reference sequence). The CDR3 loop reads CASSQDSGIDTQYF. CDR3 in DNA: TGTGCCAGCAGCCAAGATTCGGGGATAGATACGCAGTATTTT.

This clonotype was seen a handful of times. This sequence joins TRBV12-3 or TRBV12-4 and TRBJ1-1; no reliable D call. The CDR3 extends over 14 amino acids. Between the trimmed V and J ends, which lost 2 bases and 1 base, there was a span of 8 bases. CDR3 loop: CASSLFQENTEAFF. CDR3 nucleotides: TGTGCCAGCAGTTTATTTCAGGAGAACACTGAAGCTTTCTTT.

J is TRBJ1-4 and V is TRBV5-1, with D tentatively TRBD1 (6 bases). The CDR3 spans 14 residues. Per the germline V gene, CDR1 is SGHRS and CDR2 is YFSETQ. V lost 4 bases, J lost 7 bases, and 14 bases lay in between. The DNA of the CDR3 is TGCGCCAGCAGCAGTCAGGGGAATGGTGAAAAACTGTTTTTT. Protein: CASSSQGNGEKLFF.

This clonotype occurred many times. The chain joins TRBV5-1 to TRBJ1-1; TRBD1 aligns across 8 bases. V lost 4 bases and J lost 1; bases outside the gene matches: 3. This CDR3 has 14 residues. Germline V gene sequence: CDR1 SGHRS, CDR2 YFSETQ. The CDR3, as DNA: TGCGCCAGCAGCCGGGGACAGGCGAACACTGAAGCTTTCTTT. It specifies CASSRGQANTEAFF.

Notes on this clonotype: A read error may account for a junction end that differs from germline. The V and J genes are TRBV7-9 and TRBJ2-4; D might be TRBD2 (5 bases). The CDR3 spans 16 residues. Germline assignment: CDR1 SEHNR and CDR2 FQNEAQ (reference sequence). The chain's CDR3 is CTSSLEGVPPKNIQYF. For the CDR3, the DNA is TGTACCAGCAGCTTAGAGGGAGTACCGCCCAAAAACATTCAGTACTTC.

The chain employs TRBV20-1 and TRBJ2-5; possibly TRBD2 for D (5 bases). Germline CDR1 is DFQATT and CDR2 is SNEGSKA (reference sequence). V lost 0 bases, J lost 5 bases, and 16 bases lay in between. The length of the CDR3 is 15 residues. Here the CDR3 reads CSARDRAGLGETQYF. DNA for the CDR3: TGCAGTGCTAGAGATCGGGCCGGACTTGGGGAGACCCAGTACTTC.

The chain couples TRBV29-1 to TRBJ2-1; D ambiguous. Germline V gives CDR1 SQVTM, CDR2 ANQGSEA. Trimming took 4 bases from V and 0 from J, leaving 7 bases between them. CDR3 size: 13 residues. The CDR3 DNA is TGCAGCGTTGTCGGCAGCTCCTACAATGAGCAGTTCTTC. It codes for CSVVGSSYNEQFF.

The genes are TRBV7-8 and TRBJ1-1, with 8 positions matching TRBD1. Germline values: CDR1 SGHVS, CDR2 FQNEAQ. CDR3 length equals 15 residues. V lost 5 bases, J lost 3 bases, and 8 bases stayed unmatched. The CDR3 loop is CASSEGQGVYTEAFF. Written as DNA, the CDR3 is TGTGCCAGCAGCGAAGGACAGGGAGTCTACACTGAAGCTTTCTTT.

This clonotype was seen at least ten times. This chain joins TRBV20-1 and TRBJ2-7, with a tentative D call TRBD1 (6 bases). Looked up from germline, CDR1 is DFQATT and CDR2 is SNEGSKA (reference sequence). V lost 6 bases and J lost 2, with 14 bases in between. The CDR3 loop spans 13 amino acids. The CDR3 nucleotides read TGCAGTGCGGAAACAGGGAGCCCCTACGAGCAGTACTTC. This codes for CSAETGSPYEQYF.

This clonotype was observed at least ten times. The V and J genes are TRBV5-5 and TRBJ2-3; weak D call: TRBD2 (6 bases). The V gene lost 4 bases and the J gene lost 0 bases, with 12 bases spanning the gap. The CDR3 extends over 15 amino acids. Germline CDR1 SGHKS, CDR2 YYEKEE (reference sequence). CDR3 sequence: CASSTGERSTDTQYF. CDR3 nucleotide sequence: TGTGCCAGCAGCACGGGGGAGAGGAGCACAGATACGCAGTATTTT.

The chain is built from TRBV29-1 and TRBJ2-7, with D perhaps TRBD1 (5 bases). V dropped 7 bases and J dropped 0 bases, with 16 bases sitting between them. Germline V gene data show CDR1 as SQVTM and CDR2 as ANQGSEA. This CDR3 has 14 residues. The CDR3 nucleotides read TGCAGCGGTGGACAACCCTATTCCTCCTACGAGCAGTACTTC. Residues: CSGGQPYSSYEQYF.

Only a few counts were recorded for this clonotype. The chain recombines TRBV28 with TRBJ2-1; D is possibly TRBD2 (6 bases). Trimming shortened V by 3 bases and J by 6 bases, and 15 bases separated the two germline ends. The germline CDR1 and CDR2 sequences are MDHEN and SYDVKM. This CDR3 contains 15 residues. The CDR3, as DNA: TGTGCCAGCAGTTTTTACGGGGAGGTTGGCAATGAGCAGTTCTTC. It specifies CASSFYGEVGNEQFF.

Ten or more counts support this clonotype. This chain uses TRBV12-3 or TRBV12-4 with TRBJ1-1; D not certain. With 5 bases removed from V and 1 base from J, the gap between germline ends came to 11 bases. The CDR3 is 14 residues long. The chain's CDR3 is CASSLAPGNTEAFF. The DNA of the CDR3 is TGTGCCAGCAGTCTCGCCCCAGGGAACACTGAAGCTTTCTTT.

This clonotype appeared a few times. The rearrangement uses TRBV4-2 and TRBJ2-1; 12 bases map to TRBD2. CDR1 LGHNA and CDR2 YNFKEQ come from the germline V gene. This CDR3 comprises 17 residues. V trimming: 0 bases; J trimming: 7 bases; junction bases outside the gene matches: 7. CDR3 residues: CASSQEIGLAGRNEQFF. DNA of the CDR3: TGTGCCAGCAGCCAAGAGATAGGACTAGCGGGGCGTAATGAGCAGTTCTTC.

CDR3 DNA: TGTGCCAGCAGGGATGGCAGGGGCGGGGAGACCCAGTACTTC. Translating it yields CASRDGRGGETQYF. This chain links TRBV7-2 with TRBJ2-5; perhaps TRBD1 as D (6 bases). The CDR3 extends over 14 amino acids. Trimming stripped 6 bases from V and 5 bases from J, with 16 bases between. CDR1 and CDR2 (germline): SGHTA, FQGNSA.